A selection of T cell receptor beta chains follows, all from one sample in a study of OX40 agonist ivuxolimab in advanced cancers. Data came from immunoSEQ multiplex PCR; TCRdb stores just in-frame clones and leaves some out. The table has around 58,000 clones, 85% to 90% seen once; the top ten hold 1.3% to 1.5%. Source: CD4+ or CD8+ T cells sorted from blood, taken in a trial of the OX40 agonist ivuxolimab. The origin of the receptors is an adult with an advanced solid tumor such as melanoma, head and neck, liver or kidney cancer. Each CDR3 is given with its conserved first and last residue. A D gene is named only where the DNA matches it firmly. Rows may omit the clone size; those that give it use once, few, many or a size class.

length,J,V,D,size,CDR3,DNA
16,TRBJ1-1,TRBV6-5,NA,few,CASSYSKSGLNTEAFF,TGTGCCAGCAGTTACTCGAAGTCAGGACTGAACACTGAAGCTTTCTTT
14,TRBJ2-5,TRBV9,NA,NA,CASSVAKGGETQYF,TGTGCCAGCAGCGTAGCGAAAGGGGGAGAGACCCAGTACTTC
15,TRBJ2-5,TRBV5-1,TRBD1,NA,CASSRADRGQETQYF,TGCGCCAGCAGTCGGGCGGACAGGGGACAAGAGACCCAGTACTTC
14,TRBJ1-4,TRBV29-1,NA,NA,CSVEGTLRGEKLFF,TGCAGCGTTGAAGGGACCCTAAGGGGTGAAAAACTGTTTTTT
15,TRBJ1-3,TRBV11-2,NA,NA,CASSLDQGNGNTIYF,TGTGCCAGCAGCTTAGATCAGGGTAATGGAAACACCATATATTTT
17,TRBJ2-6,TRBV9,TRBD2,once,CASSVLAGATGANVLTF,TGTGCCAGCAGCGTATTAGCGGGAGCTACTGGGGCCAACGTCCTGACTTTC
14,TRBJ2-7,TRBV11-3,NA,NA,CASSLDGDSYEQYF,TGTGCCAGCAGTCTCGACGGTGACTCCTACGAGCAGTACTTC
14,TRBJ1-1,TRBV10-2,NA,NA,CASGRSTVNTEAFF,TGCGCCAGCGGTCGATCGACAGTGAACACTGAAGCTTTCTTT
15,TRBJ2-3,TRBV6-5,NA,NA,CASSYQRTTTDTQYF,TGTGCCAGCAGTTACCAGAGGACAACCACAGATACGCAGTATTTT
14,TRBJ2-7,TRBV6-5,TRBD1,NA,CASSTEDRGNEQYF,TGTGCCAGCAGTACCGAGGACAGGGGTAACGAGCAGTACTTC
13,TRBJ1-1,TRBV9,TRBD1,NA,CASSSQGGTEAFF,TGTGCCAGCAGCTCACAGGGGGGTACTGAAGCTTTCTTT
14,TRBJ1-3,TRBV5-4,TRBD1,once,CASSRGQHQDTIYF,TGTGCCAGCAGCCGGGGACAGCACCAGGACACCATATATTTT
15,TRBJ1-5,TRBV28,NA,NA,CASSSGGNRDQPQHF,TGTGCCAGCAGTTCGGGGGGGAACAGGGATCAGCCCCAGCATTTT
15,TRBJ2-7,TRBV7-8,TRBD1,NA,CASSSQGTGTYEQYF,TGTGCCAGCAGCTCCCAGGGGACAGGGACCTACGAGCAGTACTTC
14,TRBJ1-2,TRBV14,TRBD1,NA,CASSQPPWDSNYTF,TGTGCCAGCAGCCAGCCCCCCTGGGACAGTAACTACACCTTC
15,TRBJ1-5,TRBV19,NA,NA,CASSISVRGNRPQHF,TGTGCCAGTAGTATTAGTGTGAGGGGCAATCGGCCCCAGCATTTT
15,TRBJ2-7,TRBV6-1,NA,NA,CASSEGGTEMYEQYF,TGTGCCAGCAGTGAAGGTGGGACGGAGATGTACGAGCAGTACTTC
13,TRBJ2-7,TRBV10-2,NA,NA,CASSDLGSYEQYF,TGCGCCAGCAGTGACCTGGGTTCCTACGAGCAGTACTTC
15,TRBJ1-5,TRBV5-1,TRBD1,NA,CASSLGQGSNQPQHF,TGCGCCAGCAGCTTGGGACAGGGGAGCAATCAGCCCCAGCATTTT
14,TRBJ2-7,TRBV10-1,NA,NA,CASSVAPGAYEQYF,TGCGCCAGCAGTGTGGCCCCGGGGGCCTACGAGCAGTACTTC
15,TRBJ1-2,TRBV9,NA,NA,CASSVAEGGVGGYTF,TGTGCCAGCAGCGTAGCTGAGGGAGGGGTGGGCGGCTACACCTTC
14,TRBJ2-7,TRBV18,NA,NA,CASSPPGYMYEQYF,TGTGCCAGCTCACCACCAGGGTACATGTACGAGCAGTACTTC
14,TRBJ1-2,TRBV29-1,NA,NA,CSVESGSGWNGYTF,TGCAGCGTTGAATCCGGCTCAGGGTGGAATGGCTACACCTTC
16,TRBJ1-1,TRBV4-2,NA,NA,CASSQDRAGRDTEAFF,TGTGCCAGCAGCCAAGATCGGGCGGGTAGAGACACTGAAGCTTTCTTT
12,TRBJ2-7,TRBV11-3,TRBD2,once,CASSLGTTKQYF,TGTGCCAGCAGCCTCGGGACTACCAAGCAGTACTTC
16,TRBJ1-5,TRBV5-6,NA,few,CASSLGGRSSNQPQHF,TGTGCCAGCAGCTTGGGGGGAAGGAGTAGCAATCAGCCCCAGCATTTT
13,TRBJ2-1,TRBV11-2,NA,NA,CASSSSRWDEQFF,TGTGCCAGCAGCTCCTCCCGGTGGGATGAGCAGTTCTTC
15,TRBJ2-3,TRBV6-6,NA,NA,CASSPFRLVSDTQYF,TGTGCCAGCAGCCCCTTTCGGCTAGTGTCAGATACGCAGTATTTT
15,TRBJ2-3,TRBV7-9,TRBD2,NA,CASSLGLAGAYTQYF,TGTGCCAGCAGCTTGGGACTAGCGGGTGCCTATACGCAGTATTTT
16,TRBJ2-3,TRBV6-6,TRBD2,NA,CASSSGGASWADTQYF,TGTGCCAGCAGTTCCGGGGGGGCCAGTTGGGCAGATACGCAGTATTTT
14,TRBJ2-1,TRBV5-1,NA,NA,CASSLAVGFDEQFF,TGCGCCAGCAGCTTGGCCGTCGGGTTTGATGAGCAGTTCTTC
13,TRBJ1-2,TRBV21-1,NA,NA,CARPSDRELGYTF,TGTGCCAGACCCTCGGACAGGGAACTGGGCTACACCTTC
14,TRBJ2-3,TRBV5-1,TRBD2,NA,CASSLSGGADTQYF,TGCGCCAGCAGCTTGAGCGGGGGGGCAGATACGCAGTATTTT
11,TRBJ1-2,TRBV30,NA,few,CAVNGGNGYTF,TGTGCGGTAAATGGGGGGAACGGCTACACCTTC
14,TRBJ2-1,TRBV6-1,NA,NA,CASTGTGGDNEQFF,TGTGCCAGCACTGGGACCGGGGGCGACAATGAGCAGTTCTTC
13,TRBJ1-5,TRBV19,NA,NA,CASSMAGSQPQHF,TGTGCCAGTAGTATGGCAGGGAGTCAGCCCCAGCATTTT
16,TRBJ1-5,TRBV5-6,NA,NA,CASSLGAGGSNQPQHF,TGTGCCAGCAGCTTGGGGGCCGGGGGAAGCAATCAGCCCCAGCATTTT
17,TRBJ2-2,TRBV19,NA,NA,CASSPPTGVKGTGELFF,TGTGCCAGTAGTCCACCTACCGGGGTGAAAGGCACCGGGGAGCTGTTTTTT
13,TRBJ1-1,TRBV18,NA,NA,CASSVGMNTEAFF,TGTGCCAGCTCAGTGGGAATGAACACTGAAGCTTTCTTT
16,TRBJ2-3,TRBV6-1,TRBD2,NA,CASSERSGGATDTQYF,TGTGCCAGCAGTGAACGTAGCGGGGGGGCAACAGATACGCAGTATTTT
15,TRBJ2-3,TRBV30,NA,NA,CAWSGGGGAVGTQYF,TGTGCCTGGAGTGGTGGGGGCGGGGCGGTAGGTACGCAGTATTTT
14,TRBJ2-7,TRBV7-9,NA,NA,CASSPGTGPYEQYF,TGTGCCAGCAGCCCAGGGACTGGCCCCTACGAGCAGTACTTC
16,TRBJ1-6,TRBV27,TRBD1,NA,CASSFTSGTGSSPLHF,TGTGCCAGCAGTTTCACCTCCGGGACAGGGAGTTCACCCCTCCACTTT
12,TRBJ2-3,TRBV9,NA,NA,CASSVGADTQYF,TGTGCCAGCAGCGTAGGGGCAGATACGCAGTATTTT
14,TRBJ2-5,TRBV2,TRBD1,NA,CASKNRGRVETQYF,TGTGCCAGTAAAAACAGGGGGCGAGTGGAGACCCAGTACTTC
13,TRBJ2-2,TRBV10-1,NA,NA,CASSVSGTGELFF,TGCGCCAGCAGTGTATCTGGCACCGGGGAGCTGTTTTTT
15,TRBJ2-1,TRBV7-8,NA,NA,CASSLEGKIYNEQFF,TGTGCCAGCAGCTTAGAAGGTAAAATCTACAATGAGCAGTTCTTC
13,TRBJ1-1,TRBV6-5,NA,NA,CASSYHGNTEAFF,TGTGCCAGCAGTTACCACGGGAACACTGAAGCTTTCTTT
13,TRBJ2-7,TRBV5-1,NA,NA,CASSLGSLREQYF,TGCGCCAGCAGCTTGGGCAGCCTACGAGAGCAGTACTTC
14,TRBJ1-4,TRBV5-8,NA,once,CASSLDSLMRKLFF,TGTGCCAGCAGCTTGGACAGTCTAATGAGGAAACTGTTTTTT
11,TRBJ1-5,TRBV28,NA,NA,CASRKYQPQHF,TGTGCCAGCAGGAAGTACCAGCCCCAGCATTTT
14,TRBJ2-1,TRBV6-5,TRBD1,NA,CASSSDRGYNEQFF,TGTGCCAGCAGTTCAGACAGGGGGTACAATGAGCAGTTCTTC